Listed here are 4 T cell receptor beta chains from one sample, sequenced in a study of early T cells in non-severe SARS-CoV-2 infection. MiXCR, run by TCRdb on the 5' RACE reads, gives a single entry per CDR3 protein. The profile shows 35,000 to 45,000 distinct CDR3 sequences, approximately 6.1% of them singletons. Sequenced material: whole blood, taken at baseline. These TCRs come from an adult who was a healthcare worker with PCR-confirmed SARS-CoV-2 infection or an uninfected control (not recorded which).

There are many counts of this clonotype. The gene calls are TRBV6-5 and TRBJ2-3; D is perhaps TRBD1 (5 bases). CDR1 is MNHEY and CDR2 is SVGAGI in the germline V gene. Trimming took 2 bases from V and 6 from J, leaving 15 bases between them. The CDR3 is 15 residues long. CDR3 DNA sequence: TGTGCCAGCAGTTACCAAGCAGGGTCTGCCGATACGCAGTATTTT. Encoded protein: CASSYQAGSADTQYF.

This clonotype was observed at least ten times. This chain uses TRBV7-2 with TRBJ1-1; D gene ambiguous. V was trimmed by 5 bases and J by 0 bases, leaving 16 bases between them. Germline values: CDR1 SGHTA, CDR2 FQGNSA. This CDR3 region has 16 residues. CDR3 region: CASSKFPRSMNTEAFF. CDR3 nucleotide sequence: TGTGCCAGCAGCAAATTCCCCAGAAGTATGAACACTGAAGCTTTCTTT.

This clonotype was observed at least ten times. This chain links TRBV29-1 with TRBJ2-1; 9 bases fit TRBD1. Germline loops: CDR1 SQVTM, CDR2 ANQGSEA. J lost 7 bases, V lost 6 bases, and 7 bases had no gene match. This CDR3 has 13 amino acids. Written as DNA, the CDR3 is TGCAGCGTATACGGGACAGGGAAAAATGAGCAGTTCTTC. As protein: CSVYGTGKNEQFF.

This clonotype was observed a handful of times. The V call is TRBV12-3 or TRBV12-4, the J call TRBJ1-1; D not resolved. The CDR3 is 15 residues long. V was clipped by 5 bases and J by 3 bases, with 16 bases between them. The CDR3 is CASSPSRGRDTEAFF. CDR3 coding DNA: TGTGCCAGCAGTCCTTCTAGAGGGAGGGACACTGAAGCTTTCTTT.